The next 25 T cell receptor beta chains were all read from a single sample in a study of blood T cell repertoires in COVID-19. This table comes from immunoSEQ multiplex PCR, and its TCRdb copy is limited to in-frame clones, with some not included. The sample lists roughly 150,000 clones, around 82% seen once, with 44% in the top ten. Sequencing used peripheral blood. All receptors derive from a human donor in a cohort sampled during active COVID-19.

V gene TRBV27 combines with J gene TRBJ1-2; 11 bases agree with TRBD1. Germline values: CDR1 MNHEY, CDR2 SMNVEV (reference sequence). V trimming: 2 bases; J trimming: 7 bases; junction bases outside the gene matches: 6. CDR3 length: 15 residues. The CDR3 DNA reads as TGTGCCAGCAGTTTAACAGGGGACAGGGGGGGTGGCTACACCTTC. Protein: CASSLTGDRGGGYTF.

This sequence joins TRBV7-9 and TRBJ2-7; D might be TRBD2 (6 bases). V was clipped by 5 bases and J by 1 base, with 12 bases between them. The CDR3 spans 14 residues. The germline CDR1 and CDR2 sequences are SEHNR and FQNEAQ (reference sequence). CDR3: CASSRPEGSYEQYF. CDR3 in DNA: TGTGCCAGCAGCAGGCCGGAGGGTTCCTACGAGCAGTACTTC.

The rearrangement joins TRBV7-2 to TRBJ1-1; perhaps TRBD1 as D (6 bases). Germline-derived CDR1 and CDR2 are SGHTA and FQGNSA. This CDR3 is 14 amino acids long. V shed 4 bases and J shed 3 bases, with 12 bases lying between them. CDR3 nucleotides: TGTGCCAGCAGCTCCCTCCCAGGGGACACTGAAGCTTTCTTT. As protein: CASSSLPGDTEAFF.

The rearrangement links TRBV7-8 to TRBJ1-1; no clear D gene. The germline V and J ends were trimmed by 5 bases and 6 bases, with 19 bases remaining between them. The CDR3 length is 15 residues. Germline V gene data show CDR1 as SGHVS and CDR2 as FQNEAQ. This chain's CDR3 is CASSPREAKHAEAFF. For the CDR3, the DNA is TGTGCCAGCAGCCCCCGGGAGGCAAAACACGCTGAAGCTTTCTTT.

CDR3 in amino acids: CASSQERPVGIINEKLFF. For the CDR3, the DNA is TGCGCCAGCAGCCAAGAAAGGCCTGTCGGGATAATTAATGAAAAACTGTTTTTT. The chain uses TRBV4-1 and TRBJ1-4; D remains unclear. In germline, CDR1 is MGHRA, CDR2 YSYEKL. V was pared by 0 bases and J by 4 bases, with 18 bases between. The CDR3 has 18 amino acids.

The chain is built from TRBV27 and TRBJ2-7, with 8 bases matching TRBD2. Germline CDR1 MNHEY, CDR2 SMNVEV (reference sequence). J lost 4 bases, V lost 5 bases, and 4 bases had no gene match. This CDR3 contains 13 residues. The CDR3 loop reads CASSLRGGYEQYV. The DNA of the CDR3 is TGTGCCAGCAGTCTACGCGGGGGGTACGAGCAGTACGTC.

The chain uses TRBV5-1 and TRBJ1-1, with 7 bases aligning to TRBD1. In germline, CDR1 is SGHRS, CDR2 YFSETQ. The junction had 9 bases not matched to a gene; V was cut back by 3 bases and J by 1 base. The CDR3 extends over 16 amino acids. CDR3 in amino acids: CASSSRQGLGNTEAFF. The CDR3 region has the DNA TGCGCCAGCAGCTCCCGACAGGGTTTGGGGAACACTGAAGCTTTCTTT. The variable domain in full, completed from reference TRBV5-1 and TRBJ1-1, reads KAGVTQTPRYLIKTRGQQVTLSCSPISGHRSVSWYQQTPGQGLQFLFEYFSETQRNKGNFPGRFSGRQFSNSRSEMNVSTLELGDSALYLCASSSRQGLGNTEAFFGQGTRLTVV.

This clone was found a few times. The chain links TRBV4-1 to TRBJ1-1; D ambiguous. In germline, CDR1 is MGHRA, CDR2 YSYEKL. The CDR3 covers 18 residues. Trimming took 0 bases from V and 1 from J, leaving 18 bases between them. CDR3 loop: CASSQERFLLLGNTEAFF. CDR3 nucleotides: TGCGCCAGCAGCCAAGAACGCTTTTTACTACTCGGGAACACTGAAGCTTTCTTT.

This clone has more than one count but fewer than ten. The V call is TRBV5-6, the J call TRBJ1-1, with D unclear. Germline loops: CDR1 SGHDT, CDR2 YYEEEE. Trimming took off 6 bases at V and 1 base at J, with 13 bases between the two ends. The CDR3 is 14 amino acids. The CDR3: CASILPGENTEAFF. CDR3 nucleotides: TGTGCCAGCATCCTCCCCGGGGAGAACACTGAAGCTTTCTTT.

The chain links TRBV3-1 (or the pseudogene TRBV3-2) to TRBJ2-1, with TRBD2 identical over 8 bases. Germline V lookup: CDR1 LGHDT, CDR2 YNNKEL (reference sequence). The CDR3 has 17 residues. Unmatched junction bases numbered 12, after V lost 2 bases and J lost 6 bases. CDR3 residues: CASSQYPYGAGANEQFF. The CDR3 region has the DNA TGTGCCAGCAGCCAATACCCCTATGGAGCGGGAGCCAATGAGCAGTTCTTC.

CDR3 protein: CASSALPGGMETQYF. The DNA of the CDR3 is TGTGCCAGCAGCGCCCTCCCGGGAGGGATGGAGACCCAGTACTTC. The rearrangement uses TRBV7-8 and TRBJ2-5; TRBD2 matches 8 bases. The ends lost 5 bases at V and 5 bases at J; junction bases unmatched: 10. CDR3 size: 15 residues. CDR1 is SGHVS and CDR2 is FQNEAQ in the germline V gene.

This clone was seen only once. The V call is TRBV5-1, the J call TRBJ2-3, with D possibly being TRBD2 (5 bases). The germline V and J ends were trimmed by 4 bases and 4 bases, with 13 bases remaining between them. Germline V lookup: CDR1 SGHRS, CDR2 YFSETQ. The CDR3 is 14 residues long. The CDR3 nucleotides are TGCGCCAGCAGCCCCGGGCGAGGGCCAGATACGCAGTATTTT. This gives the protein CASSPGRGPDTQYF.

The CDR3 here is CASSPTSSNQPQHF. The CDR3 nucleotides read TGTGCCAGCTCACCAACCAGTAGCAATCAGCCCCAGCATTTT. The chain joins TRBV18 to TRBJ1-5; D is undetermined. This CDR3 spans 14 amino acids. The ends were cut back, 2 bases at V and 0 bases at J, with 5 bases in the middle. Germline V gives CDR1 KGHSH, CDR2 LQKENI.

The chain employs TRBV6-6 and TRBJ1-1; 12 bases are shared with TRBD1. J was trimmed by 4 bases and V by 10 bases; bases with no gene match: 7. The CDR3 contains 14 residues. CDR1 and CDR2 (germline): MNHNY, SVGAGI (reference sequence). The CDR3 DNA is TGTGCCACCCGAGGGGGACAGGGGGCCACTGAAGCTTTCTTT. It translates to CATRGGQGATEAFF.

The V and J genes are TRBV24-1 and TRBJ2-2; no clear D. Germline assignment: CDR1 KGHDR and CDR2 SFDVKD. The CDR3 has 16 residues. V was shortened by 3 bases and J by 7 bases, with 17 bases between the two germline ends. Here the CDR3 reads CATSDPRSHSLGELFF. The CDR3 DNA is TGTGCCACCAGTGATCCTAGGTCTCATTCGCTCGGGGAGCTGTTTTTT.

V and J are TRBV29-1 and TRBJ2-1; the D is unclear. The CDR3 runs 13 residues. From germline, CDR1 is SQVTM and CDR2 ANQGSEA. CDR3 in amino acids: CSHSPNQYNEQFF. CDR3 in DNA: TGCTCCCACAGCCCGAACCAGTACAATGAGCAGTTCTTC.

J is TRBJ2-6 and V is TRBV25-1; 8 bases align to TRBD1. Germline CDR1 and CDR2: MGHDK and SYGVNS. The CDR3 loop spans 17 amino acids. J lost 4 bases, V lost 5 bases, and 10 bases had no gene match. In DNA, the CDR3 is TGTGCCAGCAGTAAACCCGGACAGGGCGCGGGGGCCAACGTCCTGACTTTC. Residues: CASSKPGQGAGANVLTF.

V usage is TRBV6-2 or TRBV6-3 and J usage is TRBJ1-3; the D is unclear. CDR3 length: 13 amino acids. Germline V gene data show CDR1 as MNHEY and CDR2 as SVGEGT. Trimming cost V 6 bases and J 0 bases, with 6 bases left between them. The CDR3 DNA is TGTGCCAGCAGCAGAGACTCTGGAAACACCATATATTTT. This codes for CASSRDSGNTIYF.

The chain uses TRBV6-5 and TRBJ2-3; 7 bases are shared with TRBD1. The CDR3 covers 13 residues. CDR1 and CDR2 from the germline V gene are MNHEY and SVGAGI. V gave up 3 bases and J gave up 4 bases; unmatched junction bases: 1. This chain's CDR3 is CASSYRGPDTQYF. Here the CDR3 DNA reads TGTGCCAGCAGTTATAGGGGGCCAGATACGCAGTATTTT.

CDR3 bases: TGTGCCAGCAGTTCCGTGGACTTGGTGGATCCTATGGAGAATTCACCCCTCCACTTT. Translating it yields CASSSVDLVDPMENSPLHF. The chain recombines TRBV28 with TRBJ1-6, with D hard to call. Germline lookup yields CDR1 MDHEN and CDR2 SYDVKM. The CDR3 extends over 19 amino acids. The germline V and J ends were trimmed by 4 bases and 7 bases, with 26 bases remaining between them.

CDR3 coding DNA: TGCGCCAGCTCGCCTCCGGGAGCGACAGATACGCAGTATTTT. This codes for CASSPPGATDTQYF. The chain links TRBV10-2 to TRBJ2-3; D is possibly TRBD2 (6 bases). Germline V gene sequence: CDR1 WSHSY, CDR2 SAAADI. This CDR3 is 14 amino acids long. Deletions cut 8 bases from V and 3 bases from J, with 15 bases between.

The rearrangement joins TRBV30 to TRBJ2-2, with D perhaps matching TRBD1 (6 bases). CDR1 and CDR2 from the germline V gene are GTSNPN and SVGIG (reference sequence). V lost 0 bases, J lost 2 bases, and 13 bases lay in between. The CDR3 is made up of 16 amino acids. In nucleotides, the CDR3 is TGTGCCTGGAGTGTACTGTCACAGGGAAACACCGGGGAGCTGTTTTTT. Translated, it gives CAWSVLSQGNTGELFF. Filled out from reference TRBV30 and TRBJ2-2, the complete variable domain reads SQTIHQWPATLVQPVGSPLSLECTVEGTSNPNLYWYRQAAGRGLQLLFYSVGIGQISSEVPQNLSASRPQDRQFILSSKKLLLSDSGFYLCAWSVLSQGNTGELFFGEGSRLTVL.

This clone was found many times. CDR3 DNA: TGTGCCAGCAGCCAAATTTCCCCGGGAAACCCCACTGAAGCTTTCTTT. This codes for CASSQISPGNPTEAFF. J is TRBJ1-1 and V is TRBV4-2; no reliable D call. V lost 2 bases and J lost 4, with 17 bases in between. The CDR3 has 16 amino acids. Per germline, CDR1 LGHNA and CDR2 YNFKEQ.

This clone was counted once. The chain employs TRBV7-8 and TRBJ1-1, with 9 bases identical to TRBD1. V lost 4 bases and J lost 1; bases outside the gene matches: 7. Germline V gene lookup returns CDR1 SGHVS and CDR2 FQNEAQ. The CDR3 spans 16 residues. The CDR3 region is CASSSGQGRRNTEAFF. DNA for the CDR3: TGTGCCAGCAGCTCGGGACAGGGTAGGAGGAACACTGAAGCTTTCTTT.

This chain connects TRBV12-3 or TRBV12-4 to TRBJ1-2, with D possibly TRBD1 on 6 matching bases. The CDR3 is made up of 13 amino acids. Trimming cost V 5 bases and J 2 bases, with 9 bases left between them. CDR3 amino acids: CASSETGNYGYTF. The DNA for the CDR3 is TGTGCCAGCAGTGAGACAGGAAACTATGGCTACACCTTC.